Below, 10 T cell receptor beta chains from the same sample are listed, as sequenced in a study of regulatory T cells in long-lasting Graves disease. Regarding time point: persistent/refractory GD, antithyroid drugs over 5 years with positive TRAb. RNA extracted from PBMCs served as the sequencing template. According to the study, TCR beta libraries were built with iRepertoire HTBI primers and CDR3-region Arm-PCR. A single record per CDR3 protein comes from TCRdb applying MiXCR to the multiplex PCR reads. In the table there are a few hundred thousand distinct CDR3 sequences, less than 25% of which are singletons. The sequenced sample was peripheral blood mononuclear cells (PBMCs), obtained when the disease was refractory, from a patient treated with antithyroid drugs. The receptors here all came from a female donor with Graves disease.

This chain uses TRBV5-6 with TRBJ2-5; no clear D gene. This CDR3 contains 14 residues. Germline CDR1 reads SGHDT; CDR2 reads YYEEEE. Trimming left V 4 bases short and J 4 bases short, with 14 bases between. The CDR3 here is CASSPRPIGETQYF. CDR3 nucleotides: TGTGCCAGCAGCCCGCGACCGATTGGAGAGACCCAGTACTTC. Full variable domain (outside the CDR3, taken from reference TRBV5-6 and TRBJ2-5): DAGVTQSPTHLIKTRGQQVTLRCSPKSGHDTVSWYQQALGQGPQFIFQYYEEEERQRGNFPDRFSGHQFPNYSSELNVNALLLGDSALYLCASSPRPIGETQYFGPGTRLLVL.

The genes are TRBV19 and TRBJ2-5, with TRBD2 matching over 8 bases. This CDR3 comprises 15 residues. From germline, CDR1 is LNHDA and CDR2 SQIVND (reference sequence). Trimming at V came to 1 base and at J to 9 bases, leaving 10 bases not matched to a gene. The CDR3 region is CASSIAGGPSGAQYF. CDR3 coding DNA: TGTGCCAGTAGTATAGCGGGAGGGCCCTCGGGGGCCCAGTACTTC.

The CDR3 DNA reads TGTGCCAGCAGTTTATCCCAGGAGTTTGAGACCCAGTACTTC. Its translation is CASSLSQEFETQYF. The J gene is TRBJ2-5, the V gene TRBV27; D is undetermined. Trimming took 0 bases from V and 5 from J, leaving 10 bases between them. Per the germline V gene, CDR1 is MNHEY and CDR2 is SMNVEV (reference sequence). CDR3 length equals 14 residues.

This clonotype was detected many times. The rearrangement links TRBV6-5 to TRBJ1-1, with 11 bases identical to TRBD1. Germline CDR1 reads MNHEY; CDR2 reads SVGAGI. Trimming cost V 4 bases and J 11 bases; bases outside gene matches: 15. This CDR3 comprises 16 residues. The CDR3 nucleotides read TGTGCCAGCAGTTCACCCCGTCAGGACAGGGGGCGCGAGGCTTTCTTT. It yields the protein CASSSPRQDRGREAFF.

This clonotype has at least ten counts. The V gene is TRBV15, the J gene TRBJ1-1, with D uncertain. The CDR3 sequence is 16 residues long. The germline V gene encodes CDR1 LNHNV and CDR2 YYDKDF (reference sequence). V was clipped by 0 bases and J by 8 bases, with 19 bases between them. DNA of the CDR3: TGTGCCACCAGCAGAGAGGCGGTCGACCGGGGAAAGGAAGCTTTCTTT. Translated, it gives CATSREAVDRGKEAFF.

This clonotype was seen only a few times. This sequence joins TRBV7-2 and TRBJ1-1, with a tentative D call TRBD1 (6 bases). This CDR3 region has 13 residues. The germline CDR1 and CDR2 sequences are SGHTA and FQGNSA. Trimming cost V 5 bases and J 3 bases, with 10 bases left between them. The CDR3 sequence: CASSQTGYTEAFF. CDR3 nucleotide sequence: TGTGCCAGCAGCCAAACAGGGTACACTGAAGCTTTCTTT.

This clonotype was counted a single time. The junction shows a germline mismatch at one end, possibly a read error. The chain employs TRBV3-1 and TRBJ1-1; D is ambiguous. Germline CDR1 is LGHDT and CDR2 is YNNKEL (reference sequence). CDR3 size: 12 residues. CDR3 residues: CASSQDVQRRRF. DNA of the CDR3: TGTGCCAGCAGCCAAGACGTACAGCGTCGTCGATTT.

The chain employs TRBV2 and TRBJ2-7; D possibly corresponds to TRBD2 (7 bases). The CDR3 runs 15 residues. Germline lookup yields CDR1 SNHLY and CDR2 FYNNEI. Trimming shortened V by 6 bases and J by 2 bases, and 17 bases separated the two germline ends. The CDR3 nucleotides are TGTGCCAGCAGCTGGAAGGGGGGGGGAGCCTACGAGCAGTACTTC. Translated: CASSWKGGGAYEQYF.

This chain connects TRBV3-1 to TRBJ2-6, with D perhaps matching TRBD1 or TRBD2 (5 bases each). The CDR3 consists of 14 residues. Per the germline V gene, CDR1 is LGHDT and CDR2 is YNNKEL (reference sequence). V was clipped by 8 bases and J by 3 bases, with 11 bases between them. The CDR3 spells CASGAGSGANVLTF. DNA of the CDR3: TGTGCCAGCGGGGCAGGGAGTGGGGCCAACGTCCTGACTTTC. Drawing the rest from reference TRBV3-1 and TRBJ2-6, the complete variable domain is DTAVSQTPKYLVTQMGNDKSIKCEQNLGHDTMYWYKQDSKKFLKIMFSYNNKELIINETVPNRFSPKSPDKAHLNLHINSLELGDSAVYFCASGAGSGANVLTFGAGSRLTVL.

V usage is TRBV6-5 and J usage is TRBJ1-5, with D unclear. Germline V gives CDR1 MNHEY, CDR2 SVGAGI. CDR3 length: 17 residues. V lost 3 bases and J lost 1, with 16 bases in between. Written as DNA, the CDR3 is TGTGCCAGCAGTTATAACGCCCGTCGCTGGAGCAATCAGCCCCAGCATTTT. It specifies CASSYNARRWSNQPQHF.